The 13 T cell receptor beta chains below come from one sample, sequenced in a study of Ad26.COV2.S vaccination and SARS-CoV-2 variants. TCRdb's table, derived via immunoSEQ multiplex PCR, lists solely in-frame clones and lacks some. The table records 350,000 to 400,000 clones, roughly 90% of them present only once. Treatment: around 19 received Ad26.COV2.S at low or high dose, single or two shots; several received placebo; per-sample allocation not given. Collection of the samples took place on day 63 after the first injection of vaccine or placebo. Sequenced material: peripheral blood, taken in a trial of Ad26.COV2.S vaccine versus placebo. The receptors come from a person aged 18-60 years who received the Ad26.COV2.S COVID-19 vaccine or a placebo.

This clone was observed a single time. The chain couples TRBV11-3 to TRBJ2-7, with no clear D. The CDR3 runs 12 residues. Deletions cut 3 bases from V and 8 bases from J, with 11 bases between. Germline assignment: CDR1 SGHNT and CDR2 YENEEA. The CDR3 region is CASSLPQRKQYF. DNA for the CDR3: TGTGCCAGCAGCTTGCCCCAGCGCAAGCAGTACTTC. Based on the CDR3 plus reference TRBV11-3 and TRBJ2-7, the full variable domain is EAGVVQSPRYKIIEKKQPVAFWCNPISGHNTLYWYLQNLGQGPELLIRYENEEAVDDSQLPKDRFSAERLKGVDSTLKIQPAELGDSAVYLCASSLPQRKQYFGPGTRLTVT.

The rearrangement links TRBV9 to TRBJ2-2; the match to TRBD2 covers 9 bases. This CDR3 is 15 amino acids long. Germline V CDR1 and CDR2: SGDLS, YYNGEE. Trimming at V came to 0 bases and at J to 4 bases, leaving 1 base not matched to a gene. The CDR3 region is CASSVVSGGTGELFF. The CDR3 DNA reads TGTGCCAGCAGCGTAGTTAGCGGGGGCACCGGGGAGCTGTTTTTT.

This chain joins TRBV5-4 and TRBJ2-7; 7 nucleotides match TRBD2. V lost 4 bases to trimming and J lost 3 bases; unmatched junction nucleotides: 13. Germline V gives CDR1 SGHNT, CDR2 YYREEE (reference sequence). This CDR3 has 16 residues. DNA of the CDR3: TGTGCCAGCAGCCCGGGGATAAGTAGGACTAGCTACGAGCAGTACTTC. Protein product: CASSPGISRTSYEQYF.

The V call is TRBV25-1, the J call TRBJ2-1, with TRBD1 as a possible D gene (7 bases). Germline values: CDR1 MGHDK, CDR2 SYGVNS. V was shortened by 5 bases and J by 1 base, with 12 bases between the two germline ends. This CDR3 has 15 residues. The CDR3 loop reads CASSLPGGSYNEQFF. CDR3 in DNA: TGTGCCAGCAGTCTCCCAGGGGGGTCCTACAATGAGCAGTTCTTC.

The chain employs TRBV4-1 and TRBJ2-3; unclear D gene. This CDR3 has 13 amino acids. Germline CDR1 and CDR2: MGHRA and YSYEKL. V lost 4 bases and J 4 bases, leaving 9 bases between the germline ends. CDR3 DNA: TGCGCCAGCAGCCCATGGACGGCAGATACGCAGTATTTT. Residues: CASSPWTADTQYF.

There are a few counts of this clone. V usage is TRBV9 and J usage is TRBJ2-3; TRBD1 might be the D (5 bases). Germline loops: CDR1 SGDLS, CDR2 YYNGEE. V was clipped by 4 bases and J by 2 bases, with 20 bases between them. This CDR3 is 17 amino acids long. CDR3 protein: CASSPWPMTVPTDTQYF. The CDR3 DNA reads as TGTGCCAGCAGCCCCTGGCCTATGACAGTTCCCACAGATACGCAGTATTTT.

This sequence joins TRBV28 and TRBJ1-3; TRBD1 matches 7 bases. Germline CDR1 and CDR2: MDHEN and SYDVKM. After removal of 3 bases from V and 3 bases from J, the junction contained 5 bases not matched to a gene. This CDR3 comprises 15 residues. The CDR3 nucleotides are TGTGCCAGCAGTTTGGGACAGTGGAGTGGAAACACCATATATTTT. It is translated as CASSLGQWSGNTIYF.

The CDR3 region has the DNA TGCAGCGTTGCCCCGGGACAGGGGGCAGGCTATGGCTACACCTTC. Its protein is CSVAPGQGAGYGYTF. The chain carries TRBV29-1 and TRBJ1-2; TRBD1 agrees at 12 bases. Looked up from germline, CDR1 is SQVTM and CDR2 is ANQGSEA. This CDR3 contains 15 residues. The V segment lost 4 bases and the J segment 4 bases; nucleotides outside the gene matches: 7.

The V and J genes are TRBV3-1 (or the pseudogene TRBV3-2) and TRBJ2-7, with TRBD2 identical over 7 bases. This CDR3 comprises 15 residues. Germline V CDR1 and CDR2: LGHDT, YNNKEL (reference sequence). The trim removed 1 base at V and 3 bases at J, leaving 6 bases unmatched. CDR3 loop: CASSQGSGKYYEQYF. CDR3 sequence (DNA): TGTGCCAGCAGCCAAGGGAGCGGGAAGTACTACGAGCAGTACTTC.

The chain recombines TRBV3-1 (or the pseudogene TRBV3-2) with TRBJ1-1; D is unresolved. This CDR3 comprises 15 residues. Germline CDR1 LGHDT, CDR2 YNNKEL (reference sequence). The germline V and J ends were trimmed by 4 bases and 5 bases, with 17 bases remaining between them. DNA of the CDR3: TGTGCCAGCAGCCCCGGGGATAAAATGTGGACTGAAGCTTTCTTT. Encoded protein: CASSPGDKMWTEAFF.

The J gene is TRBJ2-5, the V gene TRBV5-4; the match to TRBD2 covers 12 bases. Per germline, CDR1 SGHNT and CDR2 YYREEE (reference sequence). The CDR3 length is 18 residues. V lost 4 bases and J lost 4; bases outside the gene matches: 14. CDR3 nucleotides: TGTGCCAGCAGCAATATCTGGACTAGCGGGAAATCTGGAGAGACCCAGTACTTC. It codes for CASSNIWTSGKSGETQYF.

The V call is TRBV5-1, the J call TRBJ2-5; D is uncertain. The CDR3 spans 12 residues. The V end was cut by 1 base, the J end by 3 bases, with 4 bases between. CDR1 and CDR2 from the germline V gene are SGHRS and YFSETQ. The CDR3 loop is CASSLREETQYF. DNA for the CDR3: TGCGCCAGCAGCTTGAGGGAAGAGACCCAGTACTTC.

The V gene is TRBV27, the J gene TRBJ1-1; TRBD1 matches 7 bases. V lost 5 bases to trimming and J lost 0 bases; unmatched junction nucleotides: 6. The CDR3 loop spans 15 amino acids. CDR1 and CDR2 (germline): MNHEY, SMNVEV (reference sequence). CDR3 residues: CASSPNRGMNTEAFF. For the CDR3, the DNA is TGTGCCAGCAGTCCTAACAGGGGCATGAACACTGAAGCTTTCTTT.